Below, 30 T cell receptor beta chains from the same sample are listed, as sequenced in a study of early T cells in non-severe SARS-CoV-2 infection. TCRdb re-called the 5' RACE reads through MiXCR, storing one row per CDR3 protein. The repertoire consists of about 110,000 distinct CDR3 sequences, with approximately 12% occurring once and the leading ten covering around 4%. The source material was whole blood, sampled at baseline. Receptor source: an adult who was a healthcare worker with PCR-confirmed SARS-CoV-2 infection or an uninfected control (not recorded which).

The chain links TRBV7-9 to TRBJ1-2; no clear D. Germline CDR1 SEHNR, CDR2 FQNEAQ (reference sequence). Between the trimmed V and J ends, which lost 1 base and 3 bases, there was a span of 6 bases. The CDR3 is 13 amino acids. Written as DNA, the CDR3 is TGTGCCAGCAGCTTAGGACAAGACTATGGCTACACCTTC. Translated: CASSLGQDYGYTF.

There are a few counts of this clonotype. The gene calls are TRBV29-1 and TRBJ2-5; 10 bases are shared with TRBD2. The CDR3 length is 14 residues. The J segment lost 4 bases and the V segment lost 5 bases, leaving 7 bases of the junction unmatched. In germline, CDR1 is SQVTM, CDR2 ANQGSEA. The CDR3 DNA sequence: TGCAGCGTTTTGGGGCTAGCGGGAGTAGAGACCCAGTACTTC. Protein product: CSVLGLAGVETQYF.

This clonotype was counted at least ten times. This sequence joins TRBV20-1 and TRBJ1-1; 8 bases fit TRBD1. Germline lookup yields CDR1 DFQATT and CDR2 SNEGSKA (reference sequence). V shed 2 bases, J shed 1 base, and the junction held 6 bases outside the gene matches. The CDR3 length is 15 residues. The CDR3 coding sequence is TGCAGTGCTAGACTCTTGGGGACAGGGAACACTGAAGCTTTCTTT. It translates to CSARLLGTGNTEAFF.

The chain carries TRBV6-5 and TRBJ1-1; maybe TRBD1 (5 bases). Trimming removed 0 bases at V and 2 bases at J, with 13 bases between. Looked up from germline, CDR1 is MNHEY and CDR2 is SVGAGI. The CDR3 spans 16 residues. Written as DNA, the CDR3 is TGTGCCAGCAGTTACTCGATGGGCAGGGCTAACACTGAAGCTTTCTTT. Translation: CASSYSMGRANTEAFF.

This sequence joins TRBV7-2 and TRBJ2-1; D is possibly TRBD1 (6 bases). The CDR3 contains 16 residues. Trimming took 1 base from V and 10 from J, leaving 20 bases between them. Looked up from germline, CDR1 is SGHTA and CDR2 is FQGNSA. CDR3 region: CASSLVGGPTPGEQFF. CDR3 DNA sequence: TGTGCCAGCAGCTTAGTAGGGGGACCAACCCCGGGGGAGCAGTTCTTC.

The rearrangement links TRBV5-1 to TRBJ2-5, with 7 bases identical to TRBD1. The V segment lost 5 bases and the J segment 0 bases; nucleotides outside the gene matches: 4. Germline V CDR1 and CDR2: SGHRS, YFSETQ. This CDR3 has 14 residues. The CDR3 DNA sequence: TGCGCCAGCAGGACAGGGTTAAACCAAGAGACCCAGTACTTC. Translating it yields CASRTGLNQETQYF.

This clonotype was found a few times. The chain has TRBV2 and TRBJ2-5, with D unresolved. Trimming took 6 bases from V and 5 from J, leaving 4 bases between them. Germline CDR1 reads SNHLY; CDR2 reads FYNNEI. The CDR3 totals 10 residues. In nucleotides, the CDR3 is TGTGCCAGCAGATATGAGACCCAGTACTTC. This translates into CASRYETQYF.

This clonotype came up many times. The rearrangement joins TRBV20-1 to TRBJ1-5; 9 bases align to TRBD1. The CDR3 contains 14 residues. Germline-derived CDR1 and CDR2 are DFQATT and SNEGSKA (reference sequence). CDR3 sequence: CTRRRDRDDQPQHF. CDR3 bases: TGCACGCGACGCCGGGACAGGGACGATCAGCCCCAGCATTTT.

The chain is built from TRBV5-5 and TRBJ2-7, with 7 bases aligning to TRBD1. Germline V gene lookup returns CDR1 SGHKS and CDR2 YYEKEE (reference sequence). Trimming removed 4 bases from V and 3 bases from J; junction bases left unmatched: 4. This CDR3 has 13 residues. CDR3 region: CASSKTGVYEQYF. In nucleotides, the CDR3 is TGTGCCAGCAGCAAAACAGGGGTCTACGAGCAGTACTTC.

This sequence joins TRBV12-3 or TRBV12-4 and TRBJ2-7; D remains ambiguous. Trimming shortened V by 6 bases and J by 2 bases, and 11 bases separated the two germline ends. CDR3 length: 13 amino acids. This CDR3 is CASRSGPPYEQYF. The CDR3 region has the DNA TGTGCCAGCAGGTCAGGACCTCCCTACGAGCAGTACTTC.

This clonotype has ten or more counts. V usage is TRBV20-1 and J usage is TRBJ2-1; a possible D gene is TRBD2 (6 bases). The CDR3 length is 12 residues. V was shortened by 3 bases and J by 8 bases, with 11 bases between the two germline ends. Germline V CDR1 and CDR2: DFQATT, SNEGSKA (reference sequence). CDR3 amino acids: CSASAGRYEQFF. CDR3 sequence (DNA): TGCAGTGCTAGTGCAGGGAGGTATGAGCAGTTCTTC.

There are many counts of this clonotype. The chain has TRBV7-8 and TRBJ2-1, with D tentatively TRBD2 (7 bases). This CDR3 is 15 amino acids long. V lost 2 bases and J 2 bases, leaving 10 bases between the germline ends. The V gene's germline CDR1 is SGHVS and CDR2 FQNEAQ. The CDR3: CASSLTGGTYNEQFF. The CDR3 DNA reads as TGTGCCAGCAGCTTAACGGGGGGCACCTACAATGAGCAGTTCTTC.

This clonotype was seen a few times. The CDR3 spells CASSLGTGVTYGYTF. The CDR3 DNA reads TGTGCCAGCAGCTTGGGAACAGGGGTGACCTATGGCTACACCTTC. The chain links TRBV5-5 to TRBJ1-2, with 7 bases that match TRBD1. The CDR3 contains 15 residues. V gave up 0 bases and J gave up 4 bases; unmatched junction bases: 6. Germline CDR1 and CDR2: SGHKS and YYEKEE (reference sequence).

In this sample, this clonotype turned up a few times. The chain joins TRBV6-6 to TRBJ2-5, with 7 bases matching TRBD2. J lost 4 bases, V lost 6 bases, and 14 bases had no gene match. The V gene's germline CDR1 is MNHNY and CDR2 SVGAGI (reference sequence). CDR3 length equals 16 residues. In DNA form, the CDR3 reads TGTGCCAGCAGAGGCGGGTCCGGGGGGATCGCAGAGACCCAGTACTTC. It specifies CASRGGSGGIAETQYF.

The CDR3 region has the DNA TGTGCCAGCAGTTCCGACTTGTCCACAGATACGCAGTATTTT. It is translated as CASSSDLSTDTQYF. The J gene is TRBJ2-3, the V gene TRBV28; no definite D call. Germline values: CDR1 MDHEN, CDR2 SYDVKM. Trimming shortened V by 4 bases and J by 2 bases, and 10 bases separated the two germline ends. The CDR3 loop spans 14 amino acids. Drawing the rest from reference TRBV28 and TRBJ2-3, the complete variable domain is DVKVTQSSRYLVKRTGEKVFLECVQDMDHENMFWYRQDPGLGLRLIYFSYDVKMKEKGDIPEGYSVSREKKERFSLILESASTNQTSMYLCASSSDLSTDTQYFGPGTRLTVL.

The V and J genes are TRBV7-2 and TRBJ1-1; tentative D call: TRBD1 (5 bases). V shed 7 bases and J shed 8 bases, with 17 bases lying between them. The CDR3 sequence is 13 residues long. The germline V gene encodes CDR1 SGHTA and CDR2 FQGNSA. The CDR3 sequence: CASIAGRITEAFF. DNA of the CDR3: TGTGCCAGCATCGCAGGGAGGATCACGGAAGCTTTCTTT.

This clonotype has just a few counts. This sequence joins TRBV7-2 and TRBJ1-2, with a possible D match to TRBD1 (5 bases). Germline loops: CDR1 SGHTA, CDR2 FQGNSA. CDR3 size: 11 residues. The V and J ends lost 4 bases and 8 bases respectively, with 8 bases between them. The CDR3 here is CASSSDSGYTF. The CDR3 DNA sequence: TGTGCCAGCAGCTCTGACAGCGGCTACACCTTC.

The rearrangement links TRBV9 to TRBJ2-3; 8 nucleotides agree with TRBD1. The V gene end was trimmed by 3 bases and the J gene end by 2 bases; junction bases not matched to a gene: 11. This CDR3 region has 17 residues. Germline assignment: CDR1 SGDLS and CDR2 YYNGEE. The DNA of the CDR3 is TGTGCCAGCAGCGGAACGTCCGGGACAGGTTACACAGATACGCAGTATTTT. Amino acids: CASSGTSGTGYTDTQYF.

This chain joins TRBV4-1 and TRBJ1-2; perhaps TRBD1 as D (6 bases). The CDR3 loop spans 16 amino acids. V lost 3 bases and J lost 4, with 18 bases in between. The germline V gene has CDR1 MGHRA and CDR2 YSYEKL. The chain's CDR3 is CASSQGWGGEGYGYTF. In nucleotides, the CDR3 is TGCGCCAGCAGCCAGGGATGGGGGGGCGAAGGCTATGGCTACACCTTC.

Many counts were recorded for this clonotype. The chain couples TRBV5-4 to TRBJ2-1; D is perhaps TRBD1 (6 bases). V was clipped by 3 bases and J by 6 bases, with 16 bases between them. This CDR3 region has 15 residues. CDR1 is SGHNT, CDR2 YYREEE, per germline (reference sequence). The CDR3 is CASSSYRVRGNEQFF. In nucleotides, the CDR3 is TGTGCCAGCAGCTCGTACAGGGTACGGGGCAATGAGCAGTTCTTC. The full variable domain, with the rest looked up from reference TRBV5-4 and TRBJ2-1, is ETGVTQSPTHLIKTRGQQVTLRCSSQSGHNTVSWYQQALGQGPQFIFQYYREEENGRGNFPPRFSGLQFPNYSSELNVNALELDDSALYLCASSSYRVRGNEQFFGPGTRLTVL.

This clonotype was observed a handful of times. The gene calls are TRBV2 and TRBJ2-1, with D possibly being TRBD1 (6 bases). Germline V gene lookup returns CDR1 SNHLY and CDR2 FYNNEI. Deletions cut 6 bases from V and 3 bases from J, with 9 bases between. There are 13 residues in the CDR3. Here the CDR3 reads CASRSGVYNEQFF. The CDR3 region has the DNA TGTGCCAGCAGGTCAGGGGTCTACAATGAGCAGTTCTTC.

This chain joins TRBV6-2 or TRBV6-3 and TRBJ1-1; tentatively, D is TRBD1 (5 bases). The germline V and J ends were trimmed by 3 bases and 5 bases, with 16 bases remaining between them. Germline V gene sequence: CDR1 MNHEY, CDR2 SVGEGT. The CDR3 covers 15 residues. The CDR3 spells CASSYSSGAQTEAFF. The CDR3 DNA sequence: TGTGCCAGCAGTTATTCCAGCGGGGCGCAGACTGAAGCTTTCTTT.

The J gene is TRBJ2-5, the V gene TRBV7-9; TRBD2 matches at 8 bases. The CDR3 extends over 15 amino acids. Germline loops: CDR1 SEHNR, CDR2 FQNEAQ (reference sequence). J lost 2 bases, V lost 5 bases, and 7 bases had no gene match. As DNA, the CDR3 is TGTGCCAGCAGCACCGGACTAGCCTTTCAAGAGACCCAGTACTTC. Protein sequence: CASSTGLAFQETQYF.

V gene TRBV7-8 combines with J gene TRBJ2-7; TRBD1 might be the D (6 bases). The CDR3 is made up of 15 amino acids. Germline-derived CDR1 and CDR2 are SGHVS and FQNEAQ. Deletions cut 5 bases from V and 3 bases from J, with 17 bases between. CDR3: CASSPGTQDHYEQYF. The DNA for the CDR3 is TGTGCCAGCAGCCCGGGGACACAGGATCACTACGAGCAGTACTTC. Drawing the rest from reference TRBV7-8 and TRBJ2-7, the complete variable domain is GAGVSQSPRYKVAKRGQDVALRCDPISGHVSLFWYQQALGQGPEFLTYFQNEAQLDKSGLPSDRFFAERPEGSVSTLKIQRTQQEDSAVYLCASSPGTQDHYEQYFGPGTRLTVT.

This clonotype was seen more than once but under ten times. The chain carries TRBV29-1 and TRBJ2-3, with 8 bases matching TRBD1. Trimming took 7 bases from V and 3 from J; bases not matched to a gene: 9. The CDR3 consists of 14 residues. CDR1 and CDR2 from the germline V gene are SQVTM and ANQGSEA. CDR3 sequence (DNA): TGCAGCGCCGTACGGGACAGGTTAACAGATACGCAGTATTTT. This translates into CSAVRDRLTDTQYF.

This clonotype was seen many times. The chain joins TRBV6-8 to TRBJ2-2; no clear D. Germline assignment: CDR1 MNHGY and CDR2 SAAAGT. This CDR3 has 18 amino acids. Trimming removed 0 bases from V and 0 bases from J, with 14 bases in between. CDR3 DNA sequence: TGTGCCAGCAGTTACTCGATTGTTAACGACTCGAACACCGGGGAGCTGTTTTTT. Amino acid sequence: CASSYSIVNDSNTGELFF.

The J gene is TRBJ2-7, the V gene TRBV19; tentative D call: TRBD1 (5 bases). V lost 9 bases and J lost 0, with 18 bases in between. The CDR3 loop spans 15 amino acids. Germline V lookup: CDR1 LNHDA, CDR2 SQIVND (reference sequence). CDR3: CASSSQGHFSYEQYF. The CDR3 DNA sequence: TGTGCCAGCTCCAGCCAGGGCCATTTCTCCTACGAGCAGTACTTC.

For the CDR3, the DNA is TGCAGTGCTAGAGAGCGCGGCAGCTCCTACAATGAGCAGTTCTTC. Its translation is CSARERGSSYNEQFF. J is TRBJ2-1 and V is TRBV20-1, with D uncertain. The CDR3 has 15 residues. Germline CDR1 and CDR2: DFQATT and SNEGSKA (reference sequence). With 0 bases removed from V and 0 bases from J, the gap between germline ends came to 9 bases.

This clonotype was recorded a few times. The gene calls are TRBV18 and TRBJ2-7; 7 nucleotides line up with TRBD1. CDR3 length: 15 amino acids. Germline V gene sequence: CDR1 KGHSH, CDR2 LQKENI. J gave up 7 bases and V 0 bases, and 9 bases lay outside the gene matches. The CDR3 spells CASSPPRQGEREQYF. The CDR3 nucleotides read TGTGCCAGCTCACCACCACGGCAGGGGGAGAGGGAGCAGTACTTC.

This clonotype came up once. The CDR3 here is CASRLHRELYEQYF. The CDR3 DNA reads TGCGCCAGCAGACTCCACAGGGAACTGTACGAGCAGTACTTC. V usage is TRBV5-1 and J usage is TRBJ2-7; D might be TRBD1 (6 bases). Germline V gives CDR1 SGHRS, CDR2 YFSETQ. The CDR3 totals 14 residues. The V and J ends lost 5 bases and 4 bases respectively, with 16 bases between them. Looking up the rest from reference TRBV5-1 and TRBJ2-7 gives the full variable domain: KAGVTQTPRYLIKTRGQQVTLSCSPISGHRSVSWYQQTPGQGLQFLFEYFSETQRNKGNFPGRFSGRQFSNSRSEMNVSTLELGDSALYLCASRLHRELYEQYFGPGTRLTVT.